This T cell receptor (beta chain) is drawn from a study of T cells in Graves' hyperthyroidism and ophthalmopathy. The source material, RNA transcripts, was used to amplify TCR beta CDR3 regions. The TCR CDR3 first-round RT-PCR relied on the HTBI primer set. From the multiplex PCR reads, TCRdb called clonotypes with MiXCR, one entry per CDR3 protein. The sample contains a few hundred thousand distinct CDR3 sequences, approximately 13% of which appear only once. The cohort's ophthalmopathy patients, a group with duration under 3 months, had a Clinical Activity Score of at least 3 and a NOSPECS grade of at least 4. A remark on this clonotype: Its antigen is as yet unknown.

Findings and caveats of the study: Blood also held most thyroid clonotypes expanded beyond 0.001.

Material: blood. The clonotype comes from a woman between 35 and 50 years old with Graves' ophthalmopathy.

As DNA, the CDR3 is TGTGCCAGCAGCTTACCAGGCGGACAGGGGGTTACCTACGAGCAGTACTTC. Encoded protein: CASSLPGGQGVTYEQYF. The chain employs TRBV7-9 and TRBJ2-7; TRBD1 matches at 10 bases. The CDR3 sequence is 17 residues long. Germline CDR1 and CDR2: SEHNR and FQNEAQ (reference sequence). With V trimmed by 2 bases and J by 2 bases, 9 bases remained unmatched.